A selection of T cell receptor beta chains follows, all from one sample in a study of T cell responses to AZD1222 COVID-19 vaccine. Generated by immunoSEQ multiplex PCR, the TCRdb table keeps only in-frame clones and is missing some. The sample consists of 120,000 or so clones, approximately 85% of them appearing once. Source: peripheral blood, taken on day 0 of AZD1222 vaccination. The receptors were sampled from an adult in good health. The CDR3 runs from the conserved cysteine through the conserved F or W. The D gene is left open where the match is weak. Part of the rows lack a size; the others show once, few, many or a class for expanded clones.

TRBJ2-1,TRBD2,TRBV19,.,TGTGCCAGTAGTATAGATCAGGTCGGTAGCGGGGGTTACAATGAGCAGTTCTTC,CASSIDQVGSGGYNEQFF
TRBJ1-1,.,TRBV3-1/TRBV3-2,.,TGTGCCAGCAGCCAAGTCGCAGGGAACACTGAAGCTTTCTTT,CASSQVAGNTEAFF
TRBJ2-7,TRBD1,TRBV6-6,.,TGTGCCACCAAGGACAGGGCCTACGAGCAGTACTTC,CATKDRAYEQYF
TRBJ1-1,.,TRBV30,.,TGTGCCTGTAAGACAGGTAATGGGGCTGAAGCTTTCTTT,CACKTGNGAEAFF
TRBJ2-3,.,TRBV2,.,TGTGCCAGCAGTGAAAGGGACTTCCGAAATACGCAGTATTTT,CASSERDFRNTQYF
TRBJ2-1,TRBD1,TRBV6-4,.,TGTGCCACTTCGACCGGGACAGGGGACTTCAATGAGCAGTTCTTC,CATSTGTGDFNEQFF
TRBJ2-4,.,TRBV2,.,TGTGCCAGCAGTTTTAGCCTAGCCAAAAACATTCAGTACTTC,CASSFSLAKNIQYF
TRBJ1-2,.,TRBV6-5,.,TGTGCCAGCACCCCGTCGGGGCAGCGGGGCTACACCTTC,CASTPSGQRGYTF
TRBJ2-7,.,TRBV19,.,TGTGCCGTAGGAGATAACTACGAGCAGTACTTC,CAVGDNYEQYF
TRBJ2-7,.,TRBV4-2,once,TGTGCCAGCAGCCAGGGCTTACGGGAGCTAGACGAGCAGTACTTC,CASSQGLRELDEQYF
TRBJ2-1,TRBD1,TRBV6-2/TRBV6-3,.,TGTGCCAGCAGTTTTGCGGACAGGAGAAATGAGCAGTTCTTC,CASSFADRRNEQFF
TRBJ2-7,.,TRBV27,.,TGTGCCAGCAGTAGTCCGGGGGGCACCTACGAGCAGTACTTC,CASSSPGGTYEQYF
TRBJ1-5,.,TRBV3-1/TRBV3-2,.,TGTGCCAGCAGCCCGGACAGCCGAAATCAGCCCCAGCATTTT,CASSPDSRNQPQHF
TRBJ1-5,.,TRBV12-3/TRBV12-4,few,TGTGCCAGCAGTTTATGGGACAATCAGCCCCAGCATTTT,CASSLWDNQPQHF
TRBJ2-3,.,TRBV15,once,TGTGCCACCAGCAGAGATCTGATTACATTGACAGATACGCAGTATTTT,CATSRDLITLTDTQYF
TRBJ2-7,TRBD1,TRBV9,.,TGTGCCAGCAGTGAAACCCCCGGGACAGGGGTCTGGGAGCAGTACTTC,CASSETPGTGVWEQYF
TRBJ2-4,.,TRBV11-3,.,TGTGCCAGCAGCTTAACGGGTGCAGAAAACATTCAGTACTTC,CASSLTGAENIQYF
TRBJ2-1,TRBD1,TRBV9,.,TGTGCCAGCAGCATCTTCAGACAGGGAAGCTCCTACAATGAGCAGTTCTTC,CASSIFRQGSSYNEQFF
TRBJ2-3,.,TRBV5-8,once,TGTGCCAGCAGCCCGGCCTCCGATACGCAGTATTTT,CASSPASDTQYF
TRBJ1-2,.,TRBV29-1,once,TGCAGCGTTGTAGGACGCCTGGGCGTGGGCTATGGCTACACCTTC,CSVVGRLGVGYGYTF
TRBJ1-2,TRBD1,TRBV3-1/TRBV3-2,.,TGTGCCAGCAGCCTTCGACTCGGGACAGCCCTACCTTATGGCTACACCTTC,CASSLRLGTALPYGYTF
TRBJ2-7,.,TRBV7-8,.,TGTGCCAGCTCCGACAGTCCCTACGAGCAGTACTTC,CASSDSPYEQYF
TRBJ2-5,.,TRBV19,.,TGTGCCAGTAATTCCAGGCCCCCCGGAGAGACCCAGTACTTC,CASNSRPPGETQYF
TRBJ2-1,TRBD1,TRBV14,.,TGTGCCAGCAGCCCCGCAATCGGCCGGGACAGGGGAGAGTTCTTC,CASSPAIGRDRGEFF
TRBJ2-7,.,TRBV6-5,.,TGTGCCAGCCGGGTCTCTCCTTACGAGCAGTACTTC,CASRVSPYEQYF
TRBJ2-7,TRBD2,TRBV30,.,TGTGCCTGGGGGGGACTAGCGGGAGGAAGTAAGCAGTACTTC,CAWGGLAGGSKQYF
TRBJ2-3,TRBD1,TRBV7-9,.,TGTGCCAGCAGCCCAGACAGGGGGCTCTCAGATACGCAGTATTTT,CASSPDRGLSDTQYF
TRBJ2-7,TRBD2,TRBV9,.,TGTGCCAGCAGCGTAGCGGGAGGGGAATCCTACGAGCAGTACTTC,CASSVAGGESYEQYF
TRBJ1-2,.,TRBV28,.,TGTGCCGGAGCCGGGGGGGCTAGGTATGGCTACACCTTC,CAGAGGARYGYTF
TRBJ1-2,.,TRBV4-2,.,TGTGCCAGCAGCCAAGATGGCCAGCGCGCCTATGGCTACACCTTC,CASSQDGQRAYGYTF
TRBJ1-5,.,TRBV3-1/TRBV3-2,.,TGTGCCAGCCGCGGTCAGCCCCAGCATTTT,CASRGQPQHF
TRBJ2-7,TRBD2,TRBV11-3,.,TGTGCCAGCAGCTCCCGACTAGCGGGGAGATACGAGCAGTACTTC,CASSSRLAGRYEQYF
TRBJ1-2,.,TRBV5-5,.,TGTGCCAGCAGCGTCAGCTACGGTCCTCAATATGGCTACACCTTC,CASSVSYGPQYGYTF
TRBJ2-7,TRBD1,TRBV10-3,.,TGTGCCATCAGGAGGACAGGGGATGGCTACGAGCAGTACTTC,CAIRRTGDGYEQYF
TRBJ2-6,.,TRBV9,.,TGTGCCAGCAGCGTAGACAGTCAGGGGTATTCTGGGGCCAACGTCCTGACTTTC,CASSVDSQGYSGANVLTF
TRBJ1-2,.,TRBV6-5,few,TGTGCCAGCAGCCTAGTGGGGGTAGGCTATGGCTACACCTTC,CASSLVGVGYGYTF
TRBJ1-5,.,TRBV30,.,TGTGCCTGGAGTGTACGCTTAGGGGTATCGAGCAATCAGCCCCAGCATTTT,CAWSVRLGVSSNQPQHF
TRBJ2-5,TRBD2,TRBV7-2,.,TGTGCCAGCAGCTTAGGTCTAGCGGGGGGAGAGACCCAGTACTTC,CASSLGLAGGETQYF
TRBJ1-1,.,TRBV5-1,.,TGCGCCAGCAGCTTGATGACAGGCGCGAACACTGAAGCTTTCTTT,CASSLMTGANTEAFF
TRBJ2-3,.,TRBV5-8,.,TGTGCCAGCAGCTTAGGCGGAAACACAGATACGCAGTATTTT,CASSLGGNTDTQYF
TRBJ2-3,TRBD2,TRBV5-4,.,TGTGCCAGCAGCCTGCGACTAGCGGGAACAGATACGCAGTATTTT,CASSLRLAGTDTQYF
TRBJ2-2,TRBD2,TRBV2,.,TGTGCCAGCAGAGCTGGGGGGGCCGGGGAGCTGTTTTTT,CASRAGGAGELFF
TRBJ1-1,.,TRBV7-3,.,TGTGCCAGCAGCGTCGACAAGAACACTGAAGCTTTCTTT,CASSVDKNTEAFF
TRBJ2-1,.,TRBV9,.,TGTGCCAGCAGCCCGTTTGGCTCCTCCTACAATGAGCAGTTCTTC,CASSPFGSSYNEQFF
TRBJ2-5,TRBD1,TRBV14,.,TGTGCCAGCAGCCAAGATTCTTGGACAGGGCTGGGAGAGACCCAGTACTTC,CASSQDSWTGLGETQYF
TRBJ1-3,.,TRBV7-8,.,TGTGCCAGCAGCTTAGCCGGCTCTGGAAACACCATATATTTT,CASSLAGSGNTIYF
TRBJ2-2,.,TRBV11-3,.,TGTGCCAGCAGCTTCCCAGGGAAGGCCGGGGAGCTGTTTTTT,CASSFPGKAGELFF
TRBJ1-5,.,TRBV6-2/TRBV6-3,.,TGTGCCAGCAGTCAAGGACAGCCCCAGCATTTT,CASSQGQPQHF
TRBJ1-5,.,TRBV7-2,medium-sized,TGTGCCAGCAGCTTCGGCGGAGGCCAGCCCCAGCATTTT,CASSFGGGQPQHF
TRBJ2-2,.,TRBV19,.,TGTGCCAGTACCACGACAGGGAGGGGCACCGGGGAGCTGTTTTTT,CASTTTGRGTGELFF
TRBJ2-5,.,TRBV15,.,TGTGCCACCAGCAGGGACTCACAAGAGACCCAGTACTTC,CATSRDSQETQYF
TRBJ2-7,.,TRBV6-5,.,TGTGCCAGCAGGCCAGTTTTAGCTGAAGAGCAGTACTTC,CASRPVLAEEQYF
TRBJ1-2,.,TRBV2,.,TGTGCCAGCATCGCCCTACTGAAGGGCTACACCTTC,CASIALLKGYTF
TRBJ1-2,TRBD1,TRBV5-1,.,TGCGCCAGCAGCTTGTCCCAACAGGGGGCGCTTGGCTACACCTTC,CASSLSQQGALGYTF
TRBJ2-7,.,TRBV6-2/TRBV6-3,.,TGTGCCAGCAGTTACACCGGCCAGTCAATTCGGGAGCAGTACTTC,CASSYTGQSIREQYF
TRBJ1-3,.,TRBV6-5,.,TGTGCCAGCAGTTACGGTCCTGAGGGAAACACCATATATTTT,CASSYGPEGNTIYF
TRBJ2-7,TRBD1,TRBV5-1,.,TGCGCCAGCAGGCAAGGGGACAGAATCTACGAGCAGTACTTC,CASRQGDRIYEQYF